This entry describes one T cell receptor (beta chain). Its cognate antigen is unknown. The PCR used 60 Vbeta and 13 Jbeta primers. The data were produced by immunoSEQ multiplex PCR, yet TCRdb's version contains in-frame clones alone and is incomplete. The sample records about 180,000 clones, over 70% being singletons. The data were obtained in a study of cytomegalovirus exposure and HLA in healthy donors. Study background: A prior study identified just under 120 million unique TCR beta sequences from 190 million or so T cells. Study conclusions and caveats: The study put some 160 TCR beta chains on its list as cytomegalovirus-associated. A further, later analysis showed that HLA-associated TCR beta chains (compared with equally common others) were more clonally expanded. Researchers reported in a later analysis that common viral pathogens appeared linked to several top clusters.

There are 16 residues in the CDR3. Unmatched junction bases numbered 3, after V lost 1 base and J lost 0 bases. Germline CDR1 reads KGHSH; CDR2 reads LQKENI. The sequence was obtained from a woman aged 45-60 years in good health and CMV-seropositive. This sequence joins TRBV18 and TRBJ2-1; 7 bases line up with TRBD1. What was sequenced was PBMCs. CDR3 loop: CASSPRRDSSYNEQFF. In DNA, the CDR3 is TGTGCCAGCTCACCACGACGGGACAGCTCCTACAATGAGCAGTTCTTC. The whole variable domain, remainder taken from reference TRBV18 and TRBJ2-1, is NAGVMQNPRHLVRRRGQEARLRCSPMKGHSHVYWYRQLPEEGLKFMVYLQKENIIDESGMPKERFSAEFPKEGPSILRIQQVVRGDSAAYFCASSPRRDSSYNEQFFGPGTRLTVL.